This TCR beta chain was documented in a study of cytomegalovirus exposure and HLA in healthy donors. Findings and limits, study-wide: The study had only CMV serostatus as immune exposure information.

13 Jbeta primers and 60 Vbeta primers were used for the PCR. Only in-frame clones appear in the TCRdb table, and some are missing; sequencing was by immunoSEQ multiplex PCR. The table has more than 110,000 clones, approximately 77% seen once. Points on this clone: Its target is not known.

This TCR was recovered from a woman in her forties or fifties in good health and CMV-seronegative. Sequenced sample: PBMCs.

For the CDR3, the DNA is TGTGCCAGCAGCCCGGGGACAGCTGGCTACACCTTC. Its protein product is CASSPGTAGYTF. The genes are TRBV27 and TRBJ1-2, with TRBD1 identical over 7 bases. The J segment lost 7 bases and the V segment lost 6 bases, leaving 5 bases of the junction unmatched. Per germline, CDR1 MNHEY and CDR2 SMNVEV (reference sequence). The CDR3 runs 12 residues.